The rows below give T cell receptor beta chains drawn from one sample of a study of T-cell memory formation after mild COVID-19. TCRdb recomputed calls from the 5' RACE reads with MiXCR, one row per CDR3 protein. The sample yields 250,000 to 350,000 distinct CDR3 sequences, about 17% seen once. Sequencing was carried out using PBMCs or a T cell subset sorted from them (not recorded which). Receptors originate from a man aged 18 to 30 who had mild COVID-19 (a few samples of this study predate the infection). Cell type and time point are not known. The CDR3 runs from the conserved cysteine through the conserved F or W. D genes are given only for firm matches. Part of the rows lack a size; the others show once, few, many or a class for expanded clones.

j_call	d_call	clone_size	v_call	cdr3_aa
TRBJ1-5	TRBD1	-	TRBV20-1	CSARSRQGNQPQHF
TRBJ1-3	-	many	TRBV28	CASSWAGNTIYF
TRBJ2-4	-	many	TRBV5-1	CASSLGGAENIQYF
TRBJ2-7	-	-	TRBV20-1	CSVVGGSYEQYF
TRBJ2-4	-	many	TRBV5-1	CASSEAKNIQYF
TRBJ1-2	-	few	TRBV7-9	CASSPQYGYTF
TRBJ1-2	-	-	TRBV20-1	CSALSSGTVNYGYTF
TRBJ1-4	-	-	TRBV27	CASSNHGTNEKLFF
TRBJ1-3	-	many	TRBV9	CASSVVETPGHLRGNTIYF
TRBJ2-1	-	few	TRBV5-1	CASSLSRFYSYNEQFF
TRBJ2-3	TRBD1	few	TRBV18	CASSWAGGSTDTQYF
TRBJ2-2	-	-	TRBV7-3	CASSASVVVTGELFF
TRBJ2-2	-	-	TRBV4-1	CASIQEASNTGELFF
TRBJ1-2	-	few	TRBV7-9	CASSLHHGYTF
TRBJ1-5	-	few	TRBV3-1	CASSQGQGYNQPQHF
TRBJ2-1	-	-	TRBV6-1	CASSEAFRGEQFF
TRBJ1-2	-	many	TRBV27	CASSSTGTHGYTF
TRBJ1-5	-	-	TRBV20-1	CSARDTEPQHF
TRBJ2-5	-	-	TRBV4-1	CASTLTSRADQETQYF
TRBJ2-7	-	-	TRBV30	CAGGAYEQYF
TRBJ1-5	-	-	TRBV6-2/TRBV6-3	CASSYYFDQPQHF
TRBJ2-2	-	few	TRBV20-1	CSALTNTGELFF
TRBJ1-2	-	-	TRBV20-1	CSARDNRPLRDTF
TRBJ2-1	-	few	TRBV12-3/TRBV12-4	CASSLQGQFF
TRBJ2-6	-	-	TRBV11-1	CASVSFSGANVLTF
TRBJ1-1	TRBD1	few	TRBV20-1	CSARTGSDFRAFF
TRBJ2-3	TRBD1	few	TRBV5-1	CASRVRQGSTDTQYF
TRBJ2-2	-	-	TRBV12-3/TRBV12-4	CASSFEGAGAGELFF
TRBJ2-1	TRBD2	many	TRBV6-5	CASSLAGGRNNEQFF
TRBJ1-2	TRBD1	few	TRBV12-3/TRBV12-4	CASSSSPGQGGNGYTF
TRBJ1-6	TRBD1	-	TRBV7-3	CASSLGGGQTNSPLHF
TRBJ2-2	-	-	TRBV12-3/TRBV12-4	CASATGELFF
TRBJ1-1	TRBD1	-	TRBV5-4	CASLLTGGMGAEAFF